This T cell receptor beta chain originates from a study of cytomegalovirus exposure and HLA in healthy donors. Study results and limitations: The availability of immune exposure information extended only to CMV serostatus. Most TCR sequences proved rare, with some public TCRs found in many donors. Later work found most CMV-associated TCR beta chains apparently HLA-restricted. Indistinguishability led to the exclusion of some V segments, TRBV6-2 and TRBV6-3 included.

Of note for this clone: As yet, its antigen is unknown.

PCR used 60 Vbeta primers and 13 Jbeta primers. Assay used: immunoSEQ multiplex PCR; TCRdb lists only in-frame clones, some missing. The sample holds some 150,000 clones, around three quarters seen once. This CDR3 is built from 15 residues. V lost 0 bases to trimming and J lost 5 bases; unmatched junction nucleotides: 5. Per germline, CDR1 SGHNT and CDR2 YYREEE (reference sequence). The specimen sequenced was PBMCs. The chain is built from TRBV5-4 and TRBJ1-1; 9 bases fit TRBD1. The receptor was derived from a man aged 35-49 years in good health and CMV-seronegative. The CDR3 protein is CASSLAGTGKTEAFF. In nucleotides, the CDR3 is TGTGCCAGCAGCTTGGCCGGGACAGGGAAGACTGAAGCTTTCTTT.